Reported below is one T cell receptor beta chain. Followed longitudinally, the Seattle patients had been enrolled during active infection. This record belongs to a study of blood T cell repertoires in COVID-19. Whole-study context: The United States, Italy and Spain provided the acute and convalescent COVID-19 samples. T cells, B-cell-depleted T cells, or PBMCs supplied cDNA or gDNA.

Measured with immunoSEQ multiplex PCR; TCRdb has only the in-frame clones, and not every one. The sample lists 300,000 to 400,000 clones, around 87% seen once, with roughly 2% in the top ten. Trimming took 3 bases from V and 5 from J; bases not matched to a gene: 6. This CDR3 has 14 residues. The germline CDR1 and CDR2 sequences are LNHDA and SQIVND (reference sequence). The chain carries TRBV19 and TRBJ1-2; 7 bases map to TRBD1. This sequence was found in a woman aged 60-75 years with COVID-19, enrolled during active disease. The sequenced material came from peripheral blood. The CDR3 bases are TGTGCCAGTAGTATCCCAGGGGGTGTTTATGGCTACACCTTC. Its translation: CASSIPGGVYGYTF.